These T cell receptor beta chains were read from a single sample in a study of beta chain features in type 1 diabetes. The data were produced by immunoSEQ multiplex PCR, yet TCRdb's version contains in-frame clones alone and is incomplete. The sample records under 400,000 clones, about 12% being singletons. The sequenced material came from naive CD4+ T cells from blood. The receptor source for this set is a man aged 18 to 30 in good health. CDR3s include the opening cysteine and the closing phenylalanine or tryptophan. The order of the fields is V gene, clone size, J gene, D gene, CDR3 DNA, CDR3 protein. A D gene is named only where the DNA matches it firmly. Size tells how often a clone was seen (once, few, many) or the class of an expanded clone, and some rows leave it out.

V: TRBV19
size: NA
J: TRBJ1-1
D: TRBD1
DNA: TGTGCCAGTAGTCCCCCCGGGACAGCGAACACTGAAGCTTTCTTT
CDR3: CASSPPGTANTEAFF

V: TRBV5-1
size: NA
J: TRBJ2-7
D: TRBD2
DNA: TGCGCCAGCAGCCTGAAGACTAGCGGGACTCCCTACGAGCAGTACTTC
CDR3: CASSLKTSGTPYEQYF

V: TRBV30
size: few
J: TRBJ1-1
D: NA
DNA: TGTGCCTGTATTCTTGGGTATAGGGGGATCAGCACTGAAGCTTTCTTT
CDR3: CACILGYRGISTEAFF

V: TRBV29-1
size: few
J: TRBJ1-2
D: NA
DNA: TGCAGCGTCCGGGGTCCGGACTATGGCTACACCTTC
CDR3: CSVRGPDYGYTF

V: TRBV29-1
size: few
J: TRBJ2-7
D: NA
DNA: TGCAGCGTTGGTAGGGGGGGGATTTCCTACGAGCAGTACTTC
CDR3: CSVGRGGISYEQYF

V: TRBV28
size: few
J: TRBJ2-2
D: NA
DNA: TGTGCCAGCAGTCCTGCAGGGACACAGGGAGTGCTGTTTTTT
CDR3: CASSPAGTQGVLFF

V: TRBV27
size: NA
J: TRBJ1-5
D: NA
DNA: TGTGCCAGCAGTGAGGTTAGCAATCAGCCCCAGCATTTT
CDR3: CASSEVSNQPQHF

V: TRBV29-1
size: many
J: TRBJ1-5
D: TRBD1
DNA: TGCAGCGTCGGAGGGGGCGGCAATCAGCCCCAGCATTTT
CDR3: CSVGGGGNQPQHF

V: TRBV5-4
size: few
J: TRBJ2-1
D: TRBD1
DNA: TGTGCCAGCAGCTTCGACCGGGACAGGGACTACAATGAGCAGTTCTTC
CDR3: CASSFDRDRDYNEQFF

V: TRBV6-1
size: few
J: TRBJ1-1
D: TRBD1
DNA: TGTGCCAGCAGTTGGACAGGGGAAGACACTGAAGCTTTCTTT
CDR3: CASSWTGEDTEAFF

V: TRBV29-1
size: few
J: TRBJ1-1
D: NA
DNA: TGCAGCGTCCAAGGGGGGGGGATGAACACTGAAGCTTTCTTT
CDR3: CSVQGGGMNTEAFF

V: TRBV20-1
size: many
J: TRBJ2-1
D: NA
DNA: TGCAGTGCTAGGGCCGGGGTCTTC
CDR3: CSARAGVF

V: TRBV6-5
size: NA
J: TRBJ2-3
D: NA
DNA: TGTGCCAGCAGTTACTTCCGTACAGATACGCAGTATTTT
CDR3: CASSYFRTDTQYF

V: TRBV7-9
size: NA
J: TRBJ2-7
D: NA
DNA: TGTGCCAGCAGCCCGCCCGTGAGGTTGTCTCCAAGCGAGCAGTACTTC
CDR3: CASSPPVRLSPSEQYF

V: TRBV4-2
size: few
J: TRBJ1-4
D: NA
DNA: TGTGCCAGCAGCCAAGTAACACCCGATGAAAAACTGTTTTTT
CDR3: CASSQVTPDEKLFF

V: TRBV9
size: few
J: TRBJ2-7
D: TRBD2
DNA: TGTGCCAGCAGCCCTTCACGGGAGGGCCGCTACGAGCAGTACTTC
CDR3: CASSPSREGRYEQYF

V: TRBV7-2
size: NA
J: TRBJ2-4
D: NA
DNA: TGTGCCAGCAGCTTGGACTTAGCAGCCAAAAACATTCAGTACTTC
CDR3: CASSLDLAAKNIQYF

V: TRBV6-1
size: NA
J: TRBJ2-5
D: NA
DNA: TGTGCCAGCAATACAGGGAATTACAAAGAGACCCAGTACTTC
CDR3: CASNTGNYKETQYF

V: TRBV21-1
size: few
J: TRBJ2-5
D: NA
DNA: TGTGCCAACAATCCGGAGACCCAGTACTTC
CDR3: CANNPETQYF

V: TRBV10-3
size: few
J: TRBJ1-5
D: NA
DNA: TGTGCCATCAGTGAGGTGGGGCAGAAAGGCAATCAGCCCCAGCATTTT
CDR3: CAISEVGQKGNQPQHF

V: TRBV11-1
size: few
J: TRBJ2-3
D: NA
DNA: TGTGCCAGCAGCAAGCGGACCAACACAGATACGCAGTATTTT
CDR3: CASSKRTNTDTQYF

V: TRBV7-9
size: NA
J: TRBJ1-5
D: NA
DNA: TGTGCCAGCAGCTTAGAGTTACGGCAGCCCCAGCATTTT
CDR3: CASSLELRQPQHF

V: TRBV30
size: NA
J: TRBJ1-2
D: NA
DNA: TGTGCCTGGAGTGTACTTGTCGGGGGGTATGGCTACACCTTC
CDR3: CAWSVLVGGYGYTF

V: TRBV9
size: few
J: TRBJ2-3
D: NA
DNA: TGTGCCAGCAGCGTAGGGGCCAGGAGCACAGATACGCAGTATTTT
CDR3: CASSVGARSTDTQYF